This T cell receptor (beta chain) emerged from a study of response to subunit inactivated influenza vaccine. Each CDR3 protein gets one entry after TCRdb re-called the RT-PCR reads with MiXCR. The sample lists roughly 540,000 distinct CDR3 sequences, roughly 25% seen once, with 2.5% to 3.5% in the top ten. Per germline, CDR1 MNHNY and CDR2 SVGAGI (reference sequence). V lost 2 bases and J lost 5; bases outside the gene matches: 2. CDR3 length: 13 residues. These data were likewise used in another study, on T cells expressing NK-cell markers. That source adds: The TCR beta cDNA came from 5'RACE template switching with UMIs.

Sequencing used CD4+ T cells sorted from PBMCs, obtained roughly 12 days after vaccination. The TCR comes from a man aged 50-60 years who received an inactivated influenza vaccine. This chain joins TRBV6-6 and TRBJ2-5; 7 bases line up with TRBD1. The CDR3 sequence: CASSYVRGETQYF. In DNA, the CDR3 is TGTGCCAGCAGTTACGTCAGGGGGGAGACCCAGTACTTC.